The rows below give T cell receptor beta chains drawn from one sample of a study of OX40 agonist ivuxolimab in advanced cancers. Profiled with immunoSEQ multiplex PCR; TCRdb holds only in-frame clones, not every one. Of over 4,500 clones in the sample, about two thirds were seen once. The starting material was CD4+ or CD8+ T cells sorted from blood, obtained in a trial of the OX40 agonist ivuxolimab. These receptors came from an adult with an advanced solid tumor such as melanoma, head and neck, liver or kidney cancer. Both conserved end residues are part of each CDR3. The order of the fields is D gene, clone size, V gene, J gene, CDR3 protein, CDR3 DNA. The D gene is left open where the match is weak. A clone size is listed for some rows: how often the clone was seen (once, few, many), or a class if it is expanded.

d_call: TRBD1
clone_size: .
v_call: TRBV7-6
j_call: TRBJ2-5
cdr3_aa: CASSSRQGWLGETQYF
cdr3_nt: TGTGCCAGCAGCTCAAGACAGGGCTGGTTGGGAGAGACCCAGTACTTC

d_call: TRBD2
clone_size: .
v_call: TRBV4-1
j_call: TRBJ2-2
cdr3_aa: CASSQEGLAGVNTGELFF
cdr3_nt: TGCGCCAGCAGCCAAGAGGGACTAGCGGGGGTAAATACCGGGGAGCTGTTTTTT

d_call: TRBD1
clone_size: .
v_call: TRBV9
j_call: TRBJ1-2
cdr3_aa: CASSLGTGWYGYTF
cdr3_nt: TGTGCCAGCAGCCTGGGGACAGGGTGGTATGGCTACACCTTC

d_call: .
clone_size: .
v_call: TRBV7-2
j_call: TRBJ1-2
cdr3_aa: CASEAGLDYGYTF
cdr3_nt: TGTGCCAGTGAGGCGGGGTTGGACTATGGCTACACCTTC

d_call: .
clone_size: .
v_call: TRBV5-3
j_call: TRBJ1-1
cdr3_aa: CASSLGPGTEAFF
cdr3_nt: TGTGCCAGCAGCTTGGGGCCGGGGACAGAAGCTTTCTTT

d_call: .
clone_size: many
v_call: TRBV5-3
j_call: TRBJ1-1
cdr3_aa: CASSLGGVNTEAFF
cdr3_nt: TGTGCCAGCAGCTTAGGAGGAGTGAACACTGAAGCTTTCTTT

d_call: TRBD2
clone_size: .
v_call: TRBV4-3
j_call: TRBJ2-7
cdr3_aa: CASSQGTSGGWEQYF
cdr3_nt: TGCGCCAGCAGCCAAGGGACTAGCGGGGGTTGGGAGCAGTACTTC

d_call: .
clone_size: .
v_call: TRBV10-3
j_call: TRBJ2-3
cdr3_aa: CAISEDTDTQYF
cdr3_nt: TGTGCCATCAGTGAGGACACAGATACGCAGTATTTT

d_call: TRBD1
clone_size: .
v_call: TRBV5-5
j_call: TRBJ2-7
cdr3_aa: CASSLEFWTGAYEQYF
cdr3_nt: TGTGCCAGCAGCTTGGAGTTTTGGACAGGTGCCTACGAGCAGTACTTC

d_call: .
clone_size: few
v_call: TRBV9
j_call: TRBJ1-1
cdr3_aa: CASSAHDRPNTEAFF
cdr3_nt: TGTGCCAGCAGCGCCCACGACAGGCCGAACACTGAAGCTTTCTTT

d_call: .
clone_size: few
v_call: TRBV7-2
j_call: TRBJ2-1
cdr3_aa: CASSFPLVGASYNEQFF
cdr3_nt: TGTGCCAGCAGCTTCCCCTTAGTCGGGGCCTCCTACAATGAGCAGTTCTTC

d_call: TRBD1
clone_size: .
v_call: TRBV7-9
j_call: TRBJ1-2
cdr3_aa: CASSLKLEGADGYTF
cdr3_nt: TGTGCCAGCAGCTTAAAATTAGAGGGGGCGGATGGCTACACCTTC

d_call: TRBD1
clone_size: .
v_call: TRBV27
j_call: TRBJ2-7
cdr3_aa: CASSLWSGQAYEQYF
cdr3_nt: TGTGCCAGCAGTTTATGGTCCGGACAGGCCTACGAGCAGTACTTC

d_call: .
clone_size: .
v_call: TRBV2
j_call: TRBJ2-7
cdr3_aa: CASSPDGMYEQYF
cdr3_nt: TGTGCCAGCAGCCCGGACGGAATGTACGAGCAGTACTTC

d_call: .
clone_size: .
v_call: TRBV19
j_call: TRBJ2-2
cdr3_aa: CASSIGPVTGELFF
cdr3_nt: TGTGCCAGTAGTATAGGTCCGGTCACCGGGGAGCTGTTTTTT

d_call: .
clone_size: few
v_call: TRBV6-1
j_call: TRBJ1-1
cdr3_aa: CASSVRINTEAFF
cdr3_nt: TGTGCCAGCAGCGTCCGGATAAACACTGAAGCTTTCTTT

d_call: .
clone_size: .
v_call: TRBV5-1
j_call: TRBJ1-2
cdr3_aa: CASSSLGGVHTNYGYTF
cdr3_nt: TGCGCCAGCAGCTCCCTCGGAGGGGTGCACACTAACTATGGCTACACCTTC

d_call: TRBD2
clone_size: .
v_call: TRBV13
j_call: TRBJ2-3
cdr3_aa: CASGGDSTDTQYF
cdr3_nt: TGTGCCAGCGGGGGGGACAGCACAGATACGCAGTATTTT

d_call: TRBD1
clone_size: .
v_call: TRBV6-5
j_call: TRBJ2-5
cdr3_aa: CASSHSTGETQYF
cdr3_nt: TGTGCCAGCAGTCACTCGACAGGGGAGACCCAGTACTTC

d_call: .
clone_size: .
v_call: TRBV10-1
j_call: TRBJ2-3
cdr3_aa: CASTVRQGPSGTPPDTQYF
cdr3_nt: TGCGCCAGCACTGTTCGACAGGGTCCGAGCGGGACTCCTCCAGATACGCAGTATTTT

d_call: .
clone_size: .
v_call: TRBV28
j_call: TRBJ1-5
cdr3_aa: CASSFRQYSNQPQHF
cdr3_nt: TGTGCCAGCAGTTTTCGCCAATATAGCAATCAGCCCCAGCATTTT

d_call: .
clone_size: few
v_call: TRBV27
j_call: TRBJ2-2
cdr3_aa: CASTQPPHRGAVF
cdr3_nt: TGTGCCAGCACCCAACCGCCCCACCGGGGAGCTGTTTTT

d_call: .
clone_size: .
v_call: TRBV5-1
j_call: TRBJ2-7
cdr3_aa: CASSFGAYYEQYF
cdr3_nt: TGCGCCAGCAGCTTTGGGGCCTACTACGAGCAGTACTTC

d_call: .
clone_size: .
v_call: TRBV4-2
j_call: TRBJ2-7
cdr3_aa: CASSPAGSEQYF
cdr3_nt: TGTGCCAGCAGCCCGGCGGGGAGCGAGCAGTACTTC

d_call: .
clone_size: few
v_call: TRBV7-3
j_call: TRBJ2-6
cdr3_aa: CASSRWTNSGANVLTF
cdr3_nt: TGTGCCAGCAGCAGATGGACCAACTCTGGGGCCAACGTCCTGACTTTC

d_call: .
clone_size: .
v_call: TRBV11-3
j_call: TRBJ1-1
cdr3_aa: CASSFSPLLDTEAFF
cdr3_nt: TGTGCCAGCAGCTTTTCCCCCCTATTAGACACTGAAGCTTTCTTT

d_call: .
clone_size: .
v_call: TRBV19
j_call: TRBJ1-2
cdr3_aa: CASSALQGRYGYTF
cdr3_nt: TGTGCCAGTAGTGCCCTACAGGGAAGATATGGCTACACCTTC

d_call: TRBD2
clone_size: .
v_call: TRBV6-6
j_call: TRBJ2-5
cdr3_aa: CASTQRTRQETQYF
cdr3_nt: TGTGCCAGCACCCAACGGACTAGACAAGAGACCCAGTACTTC

d_call: .
clone_size: few
v_call: TRBV7-7
j_call: TRBJ2-5
cdr3_aa: CASSRWTEETQYF
cdr3_nt: TGTGCTAGCAGCCGTTGGACAGAAGAGACCCAGTACTTC

d_call: .
clone_size: .
v_call: TRBV7-2
j_call: TRBJ2-5
cdr3_aa: CASSLAGQQETQYF
cdr3_nt: TGTGCCAGCAGCTTAGCCGGGCAGCAAGAGACCCAGTACTTC

d_call: .
clone_size: .
v_call: TRBV6-5
j_call: TRBJ2-2
cdr3_aa: CASSYSGTGELFF
cdr3_nt: TGTGCCAGCAGTTACTCGGGTACCGGGGAGCTGTTTTTT

d_call: .
clone_size: few
v_call: TRBV6-1
j_call: TRBJ2-7
cdr3_aa: CASSQPGGRYEQYF
cdr3_nt: TGTGCCAGCAGCCAACCTGGGGGGCGGTACGAGCAGTACTTC

d_call: .
clone_size: .
v_call: TRBV9
j_call: TRBJ2-6
cdr3_aa: CASSVKRTGANVLTF
cdr3_nt: TGTGCCAGCAGCGTTAAAAGGACTGGGGCCAACGTCCTGACTTTC

d_call: .
clone_size: .
v_call: TRBV9
j_call: TRBJ2-3
cdr3_aa: CASTLGGGTDTQYF
cdr3_nt: TGTGCCAGCACCCTTGGCGGGGGCACAGATACGCAGTATTTT